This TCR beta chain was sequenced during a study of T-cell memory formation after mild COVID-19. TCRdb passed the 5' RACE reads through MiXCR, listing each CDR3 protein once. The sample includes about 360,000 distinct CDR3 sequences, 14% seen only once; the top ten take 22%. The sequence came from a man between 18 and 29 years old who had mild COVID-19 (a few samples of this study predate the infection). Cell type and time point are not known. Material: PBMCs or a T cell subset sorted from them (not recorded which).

CDR3 protein: CASSHWDSETGEQYV. The CDR3 DNA reads TGTGCCAGCAGTCACTGGGACTCTGAAACCGGAGAGCAGTACGTC. This sequence joins TRBV28 and TRBJ2-7, with D tentatively TRBD2 (6 bases). Germline-derived CDR1 and CDR2 are MDHEN and SYDVKM. The CDR3 has 15 residues. Trimming shortened V by 5 bases and J by 7 bases, and 21 bases separated the two germline ends.